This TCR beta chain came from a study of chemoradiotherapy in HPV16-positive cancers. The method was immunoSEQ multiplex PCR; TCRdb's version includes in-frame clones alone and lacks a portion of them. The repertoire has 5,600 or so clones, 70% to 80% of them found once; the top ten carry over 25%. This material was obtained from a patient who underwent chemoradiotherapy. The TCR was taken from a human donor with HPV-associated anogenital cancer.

The CDR3 nucleotides are TGTGCCAGCGGACGGGGAGGGCAGGGAGGCAATGAGCAGTTCTTC. Amino acids: CASGRGGQGGNEQFF. The chain combines TRBV11-2 with TRBJ2-1, with TRBD2 matching over 7 bases. Per germline, CDR1 SGHAT and CDR2 FQNNGV. CDR3 length equals 15 residues. With V trimmed by 8 bases and J by 6 bases, 13 bases remained unmatched.